The clone carrying this TCR beta chain was seen at least ten times. The germline CDR1 and CDR2 sequences are SGHNT and YENEEA. The CDR3 length is 17 residues. Trimming stripped 5 bases from V and 4 bases from J, with 23 bases between. This record comes from a study of kidney transplant recipient with SARS-CoV-2 infection. TCRdb reanalysed the reads using MiXCR and keeps one entry per CDR3 protein. The sample lists approximately 250,000 distinct CDR3 sequences, 25% to 30% occurring once. The V gene is TRBV11-3, the J gene TRBJ1-2; unclear D gene. Sequencing was performed on a blood sample, taken at baseline and on day 111 from a kidney transplant recipient. This receptor was identified in a male patient aged 25-45 years who had COVID-19 and was a kidney transplant recipient. A share of the T cells may be of graft donor origin. The CDR3 bases are TGTGCCAGCAGCGGAATATACGATCTCGGAAAGACCTATGGCTACACCTTC. Residues: CASSGIYDLGKTYGYTF.